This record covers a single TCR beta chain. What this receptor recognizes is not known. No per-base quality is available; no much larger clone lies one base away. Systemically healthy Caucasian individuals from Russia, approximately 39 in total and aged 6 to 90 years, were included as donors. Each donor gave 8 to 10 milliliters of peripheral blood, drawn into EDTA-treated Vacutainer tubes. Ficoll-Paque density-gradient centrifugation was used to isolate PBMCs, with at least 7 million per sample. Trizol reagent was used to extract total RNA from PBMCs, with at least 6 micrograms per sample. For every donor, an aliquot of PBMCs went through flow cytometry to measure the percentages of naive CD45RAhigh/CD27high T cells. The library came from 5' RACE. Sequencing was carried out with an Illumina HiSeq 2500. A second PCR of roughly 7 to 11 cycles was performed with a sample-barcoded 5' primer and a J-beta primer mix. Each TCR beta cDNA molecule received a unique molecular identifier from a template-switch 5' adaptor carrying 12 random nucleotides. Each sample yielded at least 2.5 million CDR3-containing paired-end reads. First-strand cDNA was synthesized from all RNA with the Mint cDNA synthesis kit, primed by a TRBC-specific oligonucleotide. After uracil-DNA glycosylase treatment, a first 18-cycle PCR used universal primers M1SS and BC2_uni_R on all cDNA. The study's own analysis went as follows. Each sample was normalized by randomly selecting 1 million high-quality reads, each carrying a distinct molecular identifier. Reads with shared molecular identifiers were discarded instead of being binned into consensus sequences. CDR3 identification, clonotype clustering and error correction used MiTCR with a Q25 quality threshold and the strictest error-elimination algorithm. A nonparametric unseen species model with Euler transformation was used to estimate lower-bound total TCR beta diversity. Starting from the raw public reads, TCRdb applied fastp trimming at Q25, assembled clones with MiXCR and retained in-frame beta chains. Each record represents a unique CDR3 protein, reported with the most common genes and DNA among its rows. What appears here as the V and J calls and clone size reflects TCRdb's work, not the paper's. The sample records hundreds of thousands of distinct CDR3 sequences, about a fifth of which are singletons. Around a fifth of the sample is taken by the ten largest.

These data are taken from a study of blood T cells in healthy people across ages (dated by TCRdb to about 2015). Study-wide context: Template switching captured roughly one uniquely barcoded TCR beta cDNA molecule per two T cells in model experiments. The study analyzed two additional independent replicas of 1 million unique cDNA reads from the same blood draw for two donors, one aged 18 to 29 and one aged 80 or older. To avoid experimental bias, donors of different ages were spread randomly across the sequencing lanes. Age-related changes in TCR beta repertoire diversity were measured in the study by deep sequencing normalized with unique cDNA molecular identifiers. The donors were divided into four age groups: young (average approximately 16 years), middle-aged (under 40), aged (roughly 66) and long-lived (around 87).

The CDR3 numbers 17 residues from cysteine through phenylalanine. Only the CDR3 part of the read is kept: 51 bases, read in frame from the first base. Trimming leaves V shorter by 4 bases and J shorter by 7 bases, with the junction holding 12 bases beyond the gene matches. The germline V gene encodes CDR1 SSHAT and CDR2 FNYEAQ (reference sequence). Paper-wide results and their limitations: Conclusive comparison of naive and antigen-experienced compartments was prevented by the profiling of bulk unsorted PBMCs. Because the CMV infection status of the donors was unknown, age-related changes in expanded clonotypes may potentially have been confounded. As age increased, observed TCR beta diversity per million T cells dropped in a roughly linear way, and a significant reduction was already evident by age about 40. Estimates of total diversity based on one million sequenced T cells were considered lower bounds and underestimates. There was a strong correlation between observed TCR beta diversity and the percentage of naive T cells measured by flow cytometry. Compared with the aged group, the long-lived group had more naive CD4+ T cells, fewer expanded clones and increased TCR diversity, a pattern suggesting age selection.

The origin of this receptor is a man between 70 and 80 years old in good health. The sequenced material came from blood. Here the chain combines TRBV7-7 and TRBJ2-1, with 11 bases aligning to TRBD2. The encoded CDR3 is CASSSATTSGSLNEQFF. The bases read TGTGCCAGCAGCTCAGCCACCACTAGCGGGAGTTTGAATGAGCAGTTCTTC.